Listed below are T cell receptor beta chains from one sample, sequenced in a study of T cell responses to AZD1222 COVID-19 vaccine. Profiled with immunoSEQ multiplex PCR; TCRdb holds only in-frame clones, not every one. Among just under 150,000 clones listed, around 84% were seen once. Sequenced here: peripheral blood, sampled 28 days after the second AZD1222 dose. The receptors originated from an adult who received the AZD1222 COVID-19 vaccine. CDR3s include the opening cysteine and the closing phenylalanine or tryptophan. Each record gives: D gene, J gene, V gene, clone size, CDR3 protein, CDR3 DNA. A D gene is named only where the DNA matches it firmly. A row's size may be missing; if present it is once, few, many or a size class.

NA	TRBJ1-2	TRBV21-1	NA	CARLLRRGSGYGYTF	TGTGCCAGACTCCTACGGCGGGGAAGCGGCTATGGCTACACCTTC
NA	TRBJ1-2	TRBV27	NA	CASKPRDYGYTF	TGTGCCAGCAAACCCAGGGACTATGGCTACACCTTC
NA	TRBJ2-7	TRBV10-2	NA	CASSDRELGEQYF	TGCGCCAGCAGTGATAGGGAGTTAGGCGAGCAGTACTTC
NA	TRBJ2-7	TRBV18	NA	CASSPGDSKYF	TGTGCCAGCTCACCGGGAGACTCTAAGTACTTC
TRBD1	TRBJ1-1	TRBV10-3	NA	CAISSGTGGIDTEAFF	TGTGCCATCAGCTCCGGGACAGGGGGCATAGATACTGAAGCTTTCTTT
NA	TRBJ2-7	TRBV5-1	NA	CASSSSAGGYEQYF	TGCGCCAGCAGTTCTAGCGCCGGGGGCTACGAGCAGTACTTC
NA	TRBJ1-1	TRBV4-1	few	CASSQGLTEAFF	TGCGCCAGCAGCCAAGGACTCACTGAAGCTTTCTTT
NA	TRBJ2-2	TRBV10-3	NA	CAISSRTGELFF	TGTGCCATCAGCAGCAGGACCGGGGAGCTGTTTTTT
TRBD2	TRBJ2-1	TRBV7-9	once	CASSLLGGWGGRNEQFF	TGTGCCAGCAGCTTACTTGGAGGCTGGGGGGGACGGAATGAGCAGTTCTTC
NA	TRBJ1-1	TRBV6-5	NA	CASSYSGMMGTGAFF	TGTGCCAGCAGTTACTCGGGTATGATGGGGACTGGGGCTTTCTTT
NA	TRBJ2-2	TRBV10-1	NA	CASSESMSRGQAGELFF	TGCGCCAGCAGTGAGTCGATGTCCAGGGGCCAGGCCGGGGAGCTGTTTTTT
NA	TRBJ2-1	TRBV2	NA	CASSSDTGGLYNEQFF	TGTGCCAGCAGTTCCGACACCGGAGGACTCTACAATGAGCAGTTCTTC
NA	TRBJ1-6	TRBV11-2	NA	CASSFSRKNSPLHF	TGTGCCAGCAGCTTTAGCCGGAAGAATTCACCCCTCCACTTT
TRBD1	TRBJ2-1	TRBV5-1	NA	CASSSGQGSYNEQFF	TGCGCCAGCAGCTCCGGACAGGGATCCTACAATGAGCAGTTCTTC
NA	TRBJ1-1	TRBV7-8	NA	CASSLSGVMNTEAFF	TGTGCCAGCAGCTTATCGGGCGTTATGAACACTGAAGCTTTCTTT
TRBD2	TRBJ2-5	TRBV6-5	NA	CASTEQSGGPETQYF	TGTGCCAGCACCGAACAGAGCGGGGGGCCGGAGACCCAGTACTTC
NA	TRBJ2-2	TRBV27	NA	CASRSAERRGELFF	TGTGCCAGCAGAAGTGCCGAGCGCCGTGGGGAGCTGTTTTTT
NA	TRBJ1-5	TRBV6-5	NA	CASATVSNQPQHF	TGTGCCAGCGCCACAGTGAGCAATCAGCCCCAGCATTTT
NA	TRBJ1-2	TRBV3-1/TRBV3-2	few	CASSQVGHGYTF	TGTGCCAGCAGCCAGGTCGGACATGGCTACACCTTC
NA	TRBJ1-5	TRBV19	NA	CASSLLGGRISEYSNQPQHF	TGTGCCAGTAGCCTTTTGGGAGGGCGAATAAGTGAGTATAGCAATCAGCCCCAGCATTTT
NA	TRBJ2-7	TRBV7-8	NA	CASSVDFGAYEQYF	TGTGCCAGCAGCGTTGATTTCGGTGCGTACGAGCAGTACTTC
NA	TRBJ2-1	TRBV28	NA	CANSPRGVYNEQFF	TGTGCCAATTCACCCCGAGGGGTATACAATGAGCAGTTCTTC
NA	TRBJ2-2	TRBV2	NA	CASKVEHTGELFF	TGTGCCAGCAAGGTAGAGCACACCGGGGAGCTGTTTTTT
NA	TRBJ1-1	TRBV7-9	NA	CASSLVAANTEAFF	TGTGCCAGCAGCTTAGTTGCAGCGAACACTGAAGCTTTCTTT
NA	TRBJ2-7	TRBV11-3	NA	CASSSGPGQDYEQYF	TGTGCCAGCAGCTCCGGACCGGGACAAGATTACGAGCAGTACTTC
TRBD1	TRBJ1-1	TRBV30	NA	CAWSVQGPNTEAFF	TGTGCCTGGAGTGTACAGGGGCCGAACACTGAAGCTTTCTTT
NA	TRBJ2-3	TRBV19	NA	CATNPGVTDTQYF	TGTGCCACCAACCCGGGCGTCACAGATACGCAGTATTTT
NA	TRBJ1-1	TRBV9	few	CASSVEGGLAAFF	TGTGCCAGCAGCGTAGAGGGGGGGCTGGCAGCTTTCTTT
NA	TRBJ1-1	TRBV15	NA	CATSRGRQVPEAFF	TGTGCCACCAGCAGAGGCCGACAGGTACCTGAAGCTTTCTTT
NA	TRBJ2-3	TRBV28	NA	CASSPLGGDTQYF	TGTGCCAGCAGTCCCCTGGGGGGAGATACGCAGTATTTT
TRBD1	TRBJ2-3	TRBV30	NA	CASTQGDADTQYF	TGTGCCTCAACCCAGGGGGACGCAGATACGCAGTATTTT
NA	TRBJ2-5	TRBV5-1	NA	CASSLSETQYF	TGCGCCAGCAGCTTGTCAGAGACCCAGTACTTC
NA	TRBJ1-1	TRBV2	once	CASRLDRLNTEAFF	TGTGCCAGCAGACTGGACAGACTGAACACTGAAGCTTTCTTT
NA	TRBJ1-2	TRBV19	NA	CASKEILGDGYTF	TGTGCCAGTAAAGAGATCCTCGGCGATGGCTACACCTTC
NA	TRBJ1-2	TRBV12-3/TRBV12-4	NA	CASSLLQRYGYTF	TGTGCCAGCAGTTTATTACAGCGCTATGGCTACACCTTC
NA	TRBJ1-6	TRBV7-2	NA	CASSLEGGGYSPLHF	TGTGCCAGCAGCTTAGAAGGTGGAGGGTACTCACCCCTCCACTTT
NA	TRBJ1-2	TRBV5-4	NA	CASSLYSYYGYTF	TGTGCCAGCAGCTTGTACAGCTACTATGGCTACACCTTC
TRBD1	TRBJ2-5	TRBV28	NA	CASGQGSRETQYF	TGTGCCAGCGGACAGGGGTCGAGAGAGACCCAGTACTTC
TRBD1	TRBJ1-4	TRBV5-4	once	CASSLRQGHSNEKLFF	TGTGCCAGCAGCCTCCGACAGGGTCACAGTAATGAAAAACTGTTTTTT
NA	TRBJ1-2	TRBV7-2	NA	CASSFPGLSFRGYTF	TGTGCCAGCAGCTTTCCCGGGCTCTCCTTCCGTGGCTACACCTTC
NA	TRBJ1-1	TRBV6-5	NA	CASNLGGAQDTEAFF	TGTGCCAGCAACCTGGGGGGGGCGCAGGACACTGAAGCTTTCTTT
TRBD1	TRBJ1-1	TRBV7-2	NA	CASSRSVTGGTEAFF	TGTGCCAGCAGCCGGTCCGTGACAGGGGGGACTGAAGCTTTCTTT
NA	TRBJ1-5	TRBV5-1	NA	CASSEGVTNQPQHF	TGCGCCAGCAGTGAGGGAGTGACCAATCAGCCCCAGCATTTT
NA	TRBJ1-4	TRBV6-1	NA	CASSEAHGATNEKLFF	TGTGCCAGCAGTGAAGCGCACGGGGCAACTAATGAAAAACTGTTTTTT
TRBD1	TRBJ2-5	TRBV11-3	NA	CASSLGGQETQYF	TGTGCCAGCAGCTTAGGGGGACAGGAGACCCAGTACTTC
TRBD1	TRBJ1-5	TRBV4-2	NA	CASSQATGGGNQPQHF	TGTGCCAGCAGCCAAGCTACAGGGGGCGGCAATCAGCCCCAGCATTTT
NA	TRBJ2-3	TRBV6-5	NA	CASMLSGPRTDTQYF	TGTGCCAGCATGTTAAGCGGTCCCCGCACAGATACGCAGTATTTT
NA	TRBJ2-5	TRBV6-6	NA	CASSYSRIETQYF	TGTGCCAGCAGTTACTCGAGGATAGAGACCCAGTACTTC
TRBD1	TRBJ2-7	TRBV5-1	NA	CASSFLGQGAQEQYF	TGCGCCAGCAGCTTTCTGGGACAGGGGGCGCAGGAGCAGTACTTC
NA	TRBJ1-5	TRBV6-5	NA	CASGYAKNQPQHF	TGTGCCAGCGGTTATGCAAAAAATCAGCCCCAGCATTTT
TRBD1	TRBJ1-5	TRBV19	NA	CASSIWTGSNNQPQHF	TGTGCCAGTAGTATATGGACAGGTAGTAACAATCAGCCCCAGCATTTT
TRBD1	TRBJ1-4	TRBV19	NA	CASDELPPGQTNEKLFF	TGTGCCAGTGACGAACTACCCCCGGGACAGACTAATGAAAAACTGTTTTTT
NA	TRBJ1-2	TRBV6-6	NA	CATLQGGDYGYTF	TGTGCCACCCTACAGGGTGGTGACTATGGCTACACCTTC
NA	TRBJ2-4	TRBV6-4	NA	CASTDDGLVGPKNIQYF	TGTGCCAGCACTGATGACGGTCTAGTGGGGCCCAAAAACATTCAGTACTTC
TRBD1	TRBJ2-1	TRBV11-2	once	CASTSVGTGSYNEQFF	TGTGCCAGCACCTCCGTAGGGACAGGGAGCTACAATGAGCAGTTCTTC